The T cell receptor beta chain described here comes from a study of prognosis after radiotherapy for stage I lung cancer. Study-wide context: Individuals with stage I non-small cell lung cancer joined the cohort between 2018 and 2019.

Concerning this clonotype itself: At one boundary the junction diverges from the germline segment, which might be a read error.

This CDR3 has 15 residues. Germline assignment: CDR1 MNHNS and CDR2 SASEGT. Template was genomic DNA; TCR beta CDR3 amplified in two multiplex PCR rounds. Primers (each specific to one TRBV or TRBJ gene) were used in first-round PCR. Via MiXCR, TCRdb re-called the multiplex PCR reads, giving one row per CDR3 protein. In the table there are more than 30,000 distinct CDR3 sequences, over 40% of which are singletons. The TCR originated in a donor older than 45 with non-small cell lung cancer. V is TRBV6-1 and J is TRBJ2-1; D is possibly TRBD2 (5 bases). The sequenced sample was PBMCs, obtained before or after stereotactic body radiation therapy (not recorded which). The CDR3 spells CASSVSWEYYNEQLF. The DNA for the CDR3 is TGTGCCAGCAGTGTTAGCTGGGAGTATTACAATGAGCAGCTCTTC.